This T cell receptor (beta chain) was sequenced in a study of T cells in Graves' hyperthyroidism and ophthalmopathy. A note on this clonotype: Its target is not known. At one boundary the junction diverges from the germline segment, which might be a read error.

Overall study findings and caveats: Researchers report that a 13 V-J model separated ophthalmopathy from stable hyperthyroidism. Among thyroid clonotypes expanded above 0.001, most also appeared in blood.

Diagnosis relied on clinical symptoms, serum thyroxine and TRAb, thyroid ultrasound and orbital computed tomography. RNA transcripts gave rise to amplified TCR beta CDR3 regions. Researchers ran a first-round RT-PCR on the TCR CDR3 using the HTBI primer set. One entry per CDR3 protein results from TCRdb running MiXCR on the multiplex PCR reads. The sample yields under 700,000 distinct CDR3 sequences, about half seen once. Material for sequencing was peripheral blood or thyroid tissue (not recorded which). This sequence originates from a woman younger than 35 with Graves' hyperthyroidism.

CDR3 region: CARSFRREVLAETQYF. The CDR3 bases are TGTGCCCGCAGTTTTAGGCGGGAGGTCCTGGCGGAGACCCAGTACTTC. The chain recombines TRBV2 with TRBJ2-5; 8 nucleotides line up with TRBD2. The germline gives CDR1 SNHLY, CDR2 FYNNEI. The CDR3 loop spans 16 amino acids.